These T cell receptor beta chains were read from a single sample in a study of shared clonotypes between healthy human individuals. Libraries were prepared by immunoSEQ multiplex PCR; TCRdb keeps only in-frame clonotypes and omits some of them. The table records 2 million to 2.5 million clones, more than 85% of them present only once. Source material: naive CD4+ T cells from PBMCs. Every receptor here comes from a man aged 18 to 29 in good health. Some clones in this sample may be carry-over from other donors' samples. Each CDR3 is given without its conserved first and last residue.

v_call cdr3_aa
TRBV7-2 ASSYGLFYGYT
TRBV28 ASTRGDRDFAEAF
TRBV5-1 ASSSTGGTDTQY
TRBV18 ASSLNSGSRTGELF
TRBV5-4 ASSSPTSGLYNEQF
TRBV11-1 ASSPRVRSETQY
TRBV30 AWGQGSGYT
TRBV7-8 ASSLALTYEQY
TRBV28 ASRGYGYT
TRBV28 ASRRGATEAF
TRBV5-1 ASSSWTGGTDTQY
TRBV6-5 ASSSALPSEQPQH
TRBV6-5 ASSYDPGAEQF
TRBV20-1 SAPLTNEQY
TRBV28 ASTRQGAGSYEQY
TRBV5-1 ASSLKDRNYGYT
TRBV5-6 ASSLLENTEAF
TRBV7-9 ASSLRLGQGKGTEAF
TRBV18 ASSLEQVSYEQY
TRBV7-2 ASSLGRFVNQPQH
TRBV29-1 SVGTDLDQPQH
TRBV11-2 ASSLGWRGGETQY
TRBV7-9 ASSLGPGVADTQY
TRBV14 ASSQLLADLPEQF
TRBV15 ATSRVLGTGFRDTQY